This record concerns one T cell receptor beta chain sequence. Its matching antigen is unknown. Germline V gene data show CDR1 as MNHEY and CDR2 as SVGAGI. V was clipped by 6 bases and J by 1 base, with 10 bases between them. CDR3 size: 14 residues. This specimen comes from a study of persistence of HIV-infected CD4 T cells. Findings and limits, study-wide: CMV- and Gag-responding cells had lower TCRbeta richness than CD3/CD28-responding cells. Degenerate expanded CDR3beta sequences were enriched among CMV- and Gag-responding cells.

Sequencing used immunoSEQ version 4 in survey mode. Assay: immunoSEQ multiplex PCR; the TCRdb copy retains only in-frame clones and omits some. The sample carries roughly 34,000 clones, approximately 85% recorded once. Lysates of CMV-infected fibroblasts at 9.5 to 10 ug/mL stimulated these cells. Memory cells lacking CD40L and CD69 with high CD45RO were sorted. Donors were HIV-1-infected adults who began suppressive ART during chronic infection. Plasma HIV-1 RNA stayed below 50 copies/mL for at least 4 years. The rearrangement links TRBV6-5 to TRBJ1-3, with D perhaps TRBD1 (6 bases). The sequence came from an adult man with HIV who was CMV-seropositive. Sequencing used CD4+ T cells sorted from PBMCs after 18-hour stimulation, obtained from a patient who received antiretroviral therapy. CDR3 sequence: CASRARGSGNTIYF. The CDR3 DNA reads as TGTGCCAGCAGGGCCAGGGGATCTGGAAACACCATATATTTT.